This is a list of T cell receptor beta chains from one sample in a study of shared clonotypes between healthy human individuals. Method: immunoSEQ multiplex PCR; TCRdb's copy keeps in-frame clones and lacks some. The sample records some 2 million clones, over 85% being singletons. Sample: naive CD8+ T cells sorted from blood. These receptors originate from a man aged 18 to 29 in good health. The CDR3 runs from the conserved cysteine through the conserved F or W. The order of the fields is clone size, D gene, J gene, V gene, CDR3 protein, CDR3 DNA. The D gene is left open where the match is weak. Size tells how often a clone was seen (once, few, many) or the class of an expanded clone, and some rows leave it out.

>-|TRBD1|TRBJ2-5|TRBV7-9
CASSFTGDFQETQYF
TGTGCCAGCAGCTTCACAGGGGATTTCCAAGAGACCCAGTACTTC
>once|TRBD2|TRBJ2-3|TRBV2
CASRTIAGPGADTQYF
TGTGCCAGCAGGACTATAGCGGGGCCTGGGGCAGATACGCAGTATTTT
>once|-|TRBJ2-7|TRBV5-4
CASSLEDGKQYF
TGTGCCAGCAGCTTGGAAGATGGGAAGCAGTACTTC
>-|TRBD1|TRBJ2-7|TRBV19
CASSMNRGYEQYF
TGTGCCAGTAGTATGAACAGGGGCTACGAGCAGTACTTC
>-|-|TRBJ1-3|TRBV9
CASSANSGNTIYF
TGTGCCAGCAGCGCCAACTCTGGAAACACCATATATTTT
>few|-|TRBJ1-1|TRBV6-5
CASSYSNENTEAFF
TGTGCCAGCAGTTACTCGAACGAGAACACTGAAGCTTTCTTT
>-|-|TRBJ2-5|TRBV27
CASSSRLDYQETQYF
TGTGCCAGCAGTTCCCGACTAGACTATCAAGAGACCCAGTACTTC
>-|-|TRBJ1-1|TRBV7-6
CASSLRWGEGLNTEAFF
TGTGCCAGCAGCTTACGCTGGGGGGAGGGCTTGAACACTGAAGCTTTCTTT
>-|TRBD2|TRBJ2-7|TRBV7-2
CASSLDWWTSGTYEQYF
TGTGCCAGCAGCTTAGATTGGTGGACTAGCGGAACCTACGAGCAGTACTTC
>-|-|TRBJ1-2|TRBV6-5
CASSYSGGEGYGYTF
TGTGCCAGCAGTTACTCTGGGGGGGAGGGCTATGGCTACACCTTC
>-|TRBD2|TRBJ2-1|TRBV5-1
CASSGIAGGPYNEQFF
TGCGCCAGCAGCGGTATAGCGGGAGGCCCCTACAATGAGCAGTTCTTC
>-|-|TRBJ2-3|TRBV29-1
CSVGQASADTQYF
TGCAGCGTTGGACAGGCCTCGGCGGATACGCAGTATTTT
>-|-|TRBJ2-1|TRBV2
CASSGLDNEQFF
TGTGCCAGCAGTGGGTTAGACAATGAGCAGTTCTTC
>-|-|TRBJ2-5|TRBV9
CASSPGPRKSQETQYF
TGTGCCAGCAGCCCAGGGCCAAGAAAATCTCAAGAGACCCAGTACTTC
>-|-|TRBJ2-2|TRBV7-9
CASSLGLAEGAEELFF
TGTGCCAGCAGCTTAGGGCTAGCGGAGGGGGCGGAGGAGCTGTTTTTT
>-|-|TRBJ2-7|TRBV5-8
CASSLAGTSTYEQYF
TGTGCCAGCAGCTTGGCGGGCACATCCACCTACGAGCAGTACTTC
>-|-|TRBJ2-7|TRBV2
CASRWTRLPEDEQYF
TGTGCCAGCCGCTGGACACGGCTTCCGGAGGACGAGCAGTACTTC
>once|-|TRBJ2-1|TRBV6-5
CAIGHPGYNEQFF
TGTGCCATAGGACATCCAGGCTACAATGAGCAGTTCTTC
>-|-|TRBJ1-2|TRBV11-2
CASSLGQATNYGYTF
TGTGCCAGCAGCTTAGGACAGGCCACCAACTATGGCTACACCTTC
>-|TRBD1|TRBJ2-7|TRBV7-6
CASSLDRTYEQYF
TGTGCCAGCAGCTTGGACAGGACCTACGAGCAGTACTTC
>-|-|TRBJ2-4|TRBV11-2
CASSLEGFGLENIQYF
TGTGCCAGCAGCTTAGAGGGGTTCGGGCTGGAAAACATTCAGTACTTC
>-|-|TRBJ1-5|TRBV28
CASIDTGQPQHF
TGTGCCAGCATCGATACCGGGCAGCCCCAGCATTTT
>-|-|TRBJ2-7|TRBV11-1
CASSFSRGSYEQYF
TGTGCCAGCAGCTTTTCACGGGGATCCTACGAGCAGTACTTC
>-|-|TRBJ2-7|TRBV7-9
CASSWGSAYEQYF
TGTGCCAGCAGTTGGGGTTCAGCCTACGAGCAGTACTTC
>-|-|TRBJ2-7|TRBV4-1
CASRDDLYDEQYF
TGCGCCAGCAGGGATGACCTCTACGACGAGCAGTACTTC
>-|-|TRBJ1-1|TRBV19
CASSIDREGDTEAFF
TGTGCCAGTAGTATAGACAGGGAAGGGGACACTGAAGCTTTCTTT
>-|TRBD2|TRBJ2-3|TRBV9
CASSPLVASGGGITDTQYF
TGTGCCAGCAGCCCCCTGGTGGCTAGCGGGGGGGGAATCACAGATACGCAGTATTTT
>-|TRBD2|TRBJ2-1|TRBV9
CASSPALAGDEQFF
TGTGCCAGCAGCCCCGCGTTAGCGGGAGATGAGCAGTTCTTC
>-|-|TRBJ2-2|TRBV11-2
CASSFDRGRENTGELFF
TGTGCCAGCAGCTTTGATAGGGGGCGGGAGAACACCGGGGAGCTGTTTTTT
>-|TRBD2|TRBJ2-1|TRBV5-1
CASSWPSGLVSYNEQFF
TGCGCCAGCAGCTGGCCCTCGGGACTAGTGTCCTACAATGAGCAGTTCTTC
>-|TRBD2|TRBJ2-1|TRBV27
CASSLKLAEYNEQFF
TGTGCCAGCAGTTTAAAGCTAGCGGAGTACAATGAGCAGTTCTTC
>-|-|TRBJ2-1|TRBV5-6
CASSLGLYNEQFF
TGTGCCAGCAGCTTGGGACTGTACAATGAGCAGTTCTTC
>-|TRBD1|TRBJ1-6|TRBV27
CATYHTGTGASYNSPLHF
TGTGCCACCTACCATACCGGGACAGGGGCCTCCTATAATTCACCCCTCCACTTT
>-|TRBD2|TRBJ2-7|TRBV5-1
CASSFQTSDLDYEQYF
TGCGCCAGCAGCTTCCAAACTAGCGATCTAGACTACGAGCAGTACTTC
>-|-|TRBJ1-1|TRBV19
CASSIDPDGNTEAFF
TGTGCCAGTAGTATAGATCCCGACGGCAACACTGAAGCTTTCTTT
>-|-|TRBJ2-5|TRBV27
CASSLSRGRAAQETQYF
TGTGCCAGCAGTTTGAGCCGGGGACGGGCTGCCCAAGAGACCCAGTACTTC
>-|TRBD2|TRBJ2-1|TRBV7-8
CASRAKTSGPYNEQFF
TGTGCCAGCAGGGCCAAGACTAGCGGACCATACAATGAGCAGTTCTTC
>-|-|TRBJ2-1|TRBV5-1
CASSIWTANEQFF
TGCGCCAGCAGCATTTGGACAGCCAATGAGCAGTTCTTC